These 12 T cell receptor beta chains came from one sample sequenced in a study of blood T cells in healthy people across ages. The use of a sample-barcoded 5' primer and a J-beta primer mix characterized a second PCR of roughly 6 to 11 cycles. TCRdb redid the calling of the 5' RACE reads with MiXCR, one entry per CDR3 protein. In the table there are roughly 1,500,000 distinct CDR3 sequences, around 39% of which are singletons. The sample was blood. All receptors derive from a woman aged 18-35 years in good health.

This clonotype was seen once. The chain is built from TRBV5-1 and TRBJ2-1; 12 positions agree with TRBD2. The germline V gene has CDR1 SGHRS and CDR2 YFSETQ. Trimming cost V 1 base and J 6 bases; bases outside gene matches: 11. The CDR3 has 18 residues. The CDR3 DNA reads TGCGCCAGCAGCTTGTACCGGCTAGCGGGAGGGCCAGGCAATGAGCAGTTCTTC. Protein sequence: CASSLYRLAGGPGNEQFF. Complete variable domain (other parts from reference TRBV5-1 and TRBJ2-1): KAGVTQTPRYLIKTRGQQVTLSCSPISGHRSVSWYQQTPGQGLQFLFEYFSETQRNKGNFPGRFSGRQFSNSRSEMNVSTLELGDSALYLCASSLYRLAGGPGNEQFFGPGTRLTVL.

The V call is TRBV20-1, the J call TRBJ2-3; TRBD2 aligns across 11 bases. Germline assignment: CDR1 DFQATT and CDR2 SNEGSKA (reference sequence). The V and J ends lost 2 bases and 1 base, in that order; junction bases with no gene match: 5. The CDR3 contains 16 residues. The CDR3 region has the DNA TGCAGTGCTAGAAAACTAGCGGGAGTTGGCACAGATACGCAGTATTTT. Translated: CSARKLAGVGTDTQYF.

The chain uses TRBV9 and TRBJ1-1; 8 positions match TRBD1. J was trimmed by 4 bases and V by 0 bases; bases with no gene match: 8. Per the germline V gene, CDR1 is SGDLS and CDR2 is YYNGEE. The CDR3 runs 16 residues. The CDR3: CASSVATGGMVTEAFF. Here the CDR3 DNA reads TGTGCCAGCAGCGTAGCTACAGGGGGGATGGTCACTGAAGCTTTCTTT.

The rearrangement uses TRBV5-1 and TRBJ2-7; TRBD1 agrees at 11 bases. Per germline, CDR1 SGHRS and CDR2 YFSETQ. The V and J ends lost 5 bases and 5 bases, in that order; junction bases with no gene match: 6. This CDR3 has 14 residues. This CDR3 reads CASRGTGGINEQYF. The CDR3 DNA reads TGCGCCAGCAGGGGGACAGGGGGTATCAACGAGCAGTACTTC.

The rearrangement uses TRBV24-1 and TRBJ2-7; the match to TRBD1 covers 7 bases. The V gene end was trimmed by 5 bases and the J gene end by 5 bases; junction bases not matched to a gene: 8. The germline V gene has CDR1 KGHDR and CDR2 SFDVKD. The CDR3 length is 14 residues. This CDR3 reads CATSGNGTVDEQYF. Here the CDR3 DNA reads TGTGCCACCAGTGGGAACGGGACAGTGGACGAGCAGTACTTC.

V usage is TRBV20-1 and J usage is TRBJ2-7, with D perhaps matching TRBD1 (5 bases). V was cut by 3 bases and J by 3 bases, with 12 bases left in between. Germline-derived CDR1 and CDR2 are DFQATT and SNEGSKA (reference sequence). This CDR3 is built from 13 residues. In nucleotides, the CDR3 is TGCAGTGCTAGTTCTGCAGGGTTCTACGAGCAGTACTTC. Amino acids: CSASSAGFYEQYF.

The rearrangement links TRBV7-2 to TRBJ2-5, with 12 bases that match TRBD1. In germline, CDR1 is SGHTA, CDR2 FQGNSA. The junction had 4 bases not matched to a gene; V was cut back by 6 bases and J by 5 bases. The CDR3 runs to 14 residues. CDR3 residues: CASRLGTGGETQYF. The CDR3 DNA reads as TGTGCCAGCAGACTAGGGACAGGGGGCGAGACCCAGTACTTC.

The CDR3 DNA reads as TGTGCCAGCAGTTACTCGCTTGCGGGAGGGGTATCCTACGAGCAGTACTTC. Its translation: CASSYSLAGGVSYEQYF. V gene TRBV6-6 combines with J gene TRBJ2-7, with 9 bases matching TRBD2. Germline trimming cut 0 bases from V and 1 base from J; bases unmatched to any gene: 7. CDR1 MNHNY and CDR2 SVGAGI come from the germline V gene (reference sequence). The CDR3 sequence is 17 residues long.

The chain combines TRBV4-1 with TRBJ2-1; the D gene is possibly TRBD1 (5 bases). Germline assignment: CDR1 MGHRA and CDR2 YSYEKL. Trimming pared 1 base from V and 5 bases from J, leaving 18 bases between. The CDR3 runs to 17 residues. The CDR3 spells CASSQGVLGPLNNEQFF. CDR3 DNA: TGCGCCAGCAGCCAAGGGGTCTTGGGGCCACTAAACAATGAGCAGTTCTTC.

This sequence joins TRBV19 and TRBJ1-6; TRBD1 might be the D (5 bases). The germline V gene encodes CDR1 LNHDA and CDR2 SQIVND (reference sequence). The CDR3 has 17 amino acids. The V and J ends lost 5 bases and 4 bases respectively, with 18 bases between them. CDR3 loop: CASSDRDLRFYNSPLHF. As DNA, the CDR3 is TGTGCCAGTAGTGACCGGGACCTCAGATTTTATAATTCACCCCTCCACTTT.

This clonotype came up a few times. The chain has TRBV10-3 and TRBJ1-1, with 7 bases that match TRBD1. Germline V gene sequence: CDR1 ENHRY, CDR2 SYGVKD. The CDR3 length is 12 residues. With V trimmed by 7 bases and J by 4 bases, 3 bases remained unmatched. Here the CDR3 DNA reads TGTGCCATCACGACAGGGTTCACTGAAGCTTTCTTT. This gives the protein CAITTGFTEAFF.

CDR3 DNA sequence: TGTGCCAGCAGCTTATTAGGGACCTACGAGCAGTACTTC. Encoded protein: CASSLLGTYEQYF. The V and J genes are TRBV7-6 and TRBJ2-7; no clear D gene. CDR3 length: 13 residues. Between the trimmed V and J ends, which lost 2 bases and 2 bases, there was a span of 7 bases. The germline V gene has CDR1 SGHVS and CDR2 FNYEAQ.